What follows are 20 T cell receptor beta chains derived from one specimen sequenced in a study of low-dose radiotherapy and immunotherapy resistance in tumors. Noted time point: before trial treatment. Covering alpha and beta chains, TRAV- and TRBV-specific primers were used for the first-strand cDNA. A constant-region primer paired with the V-primer adapter amplified TCRs over about 19 PCR cycles. A single record per CDR3 protein comes from TCRdb applying MiXCR to the reads. The data contain about 60,000 distinct CDR3 sequences, approximately 25% of them singletons. Sample: PBMCs, taken before treatment. The source is a male donor with prostate cancer.

This clonotype was detected many times. V gene TRBV12-3 or TRBV12-4 combines with J gene TRBJ2-6; 8 positions agree with TRBD1. There are 17 residues in the CDR3. The V segment lost 7 bases and the J segment 0 bases; nucleotides outside the gene matches: 8. The chain's CDR3 is CASTWDRLFSGANVLTF. In nucleotides, the CDR3 is TGTGCCAGCACCTGGGACAGGTTATTCTCTGGGGCCAACGTCCTGACTTTC.

This chain links TRBV5-1 with TRBJ1-1; tentatively, D is TRBD1 (5 bases). CDR1 is SGHRS, CDR2 YFSETQ, per germline. Trimming removed 2 bases from V and 1 base from J, with 9 bases in between. The CDR3 is 14 residues long. This CDR3 reads CASSLQATNTEAFF. CDR3 coding DNA: TGCGCCAGCAGCTTACAGGCCACGAACACTGAAGCTTTCTTT.

This clonotype occurred many times. The genes are TRBV15 and TRBJ2-7; maybe TRBD1 (6 bases). The V end was cut by 5 bases, the J end by 2 bases, with 16 bases between. From germline, CDR1 is LNHNV and CDR2 YYDKDF (reference sequence). This CDR3 comprises 15 residues. CDR3 coding DNA: TGTGCCACCAGCTTAGACAGGCCCCAGACCTACGAGCAGTACTTC. Protein: CATSLDRPQTYEQYF.

In its sample, this clonotype was seen many times. V gene TRBV27 combines with J gene TRBJ2-7, with 7 bases lining up with TRBD1. Germline assignment: CDR1 MNHEY and CDR2 SMNVEV (reference sequence). Unmatched junction bases numbered 11, after V lost 6 bases and J lost 6 bases. This CDR3 has 14 residues. CDR3 amino acids: CASSPIDRALEQYF. DNA of the CDR3: TGTGCCAGCAGCCCGATCGACAGGGCCCTCGAGCAGTACTTC.

This chain joins TRBV27 and TRBJ1-2, with D perhaps TRBD1 (5 bases). Germline-derived CDR1 and CDR2 are MNHEY and SMNVEV (reference sequence). With 4 bases removed from V and 12 bases from J, the gap between germline ends came to 15 bases. The CDR3 has 12 residues. The CDR3 sequence is CASSSNGARNTF. For the CDR3, the DNA is TGTGCCAGCAGTTCCAACGGGGCGAGAAACACCTTC.

This clonotype was picked up many times. The rearrangement joins TRBV5-1 to TRBJ2-7; either TRBD1 or TRBD2 may fit D (5 bases each). The V gene lost 3 bases and the J gene lost 4 bases, with 17 bases spanning the gap. Germline V gene data show CDR1 as SGHRS and CDR2 as YFSETQ. CDR3 length: 15 amino acids. The CDR3 DNA sequence: TGCGCCAGCAGCTCTGGGGGAGTCCTCCCATACGAGCAGTACTTC. It translates to CASSSGGVLPYEQYF.

The chain couples TRBV6-2 or TRBV6-3 to TRBJ1-3; D ambiguous. V was shortened by 5 bases and J by 0 bases, with 14 bases between the two germline ends. Germline V gene sequence: CDR1 MNHEY, CDR2 SVGEGT. This CDR3 has 16 amino acids. CDR3 DNA sequence: TGTGCCAGCAGTCCTGCGAGGACGCCCTCTGGAAACACCATATATTTT. Its protein product is CASSPARTPSGNTIYF.

The chain joins TRBV6-2 or TRBV6-3 to TRBJ1-2; 9 positions match TRBD1. The CDR3 totals 14 residues. Germline V gene data show CDR1 as MNHEY and CDR2 as SVGEGT. V lost 5 bases, J lost 6 bases, and 7 bases stayed unmatched. CDR3 sequence: CASSELQGADGYTF. The CDR3 DNA is TGTGCCAGCAGTGAGCTACAGGGGGCCGATGGCTACACCTTC.

Many counts were recorded for this clonotype. The rearrangement joins TRBV15 to TRBJ2-7, with D unresolved. Trimming pared 2 bases from V and 5 bases from J, leaving 10 bases between. Germline V lookup: CDR1 LNHNV, CDR2 YYDKDF (reference sequence). The CDR3 sequence is 13 residues long. In nucleotides, the CDR3 is TGTGCCACCAGCAGAAGGAGTTCAGACGAGCAGTACTTC. Translating it yields CATSRRSSDEQYF.

This sequence joins TRBV15 and TRBJ1-1, with a weak D call TRBD1 (5 bases). Germline V gene data show CDR1 as LNHNV and CDR2 as YYDKDF (reference sequence). The germline V and J ends were trimmed by 1 base and 0 bases, with 9 bases remaining between them. The CDR3 is 15 amino acids. The CDR3 nucleotides read TGTGCCACCAGCAGAGGCTCGACAGTGAACACTGAAGCTTTCTTT. Its translation: CATSRGSTVNTEAFF.

This clonotype was observed at least ten times. The chain joins TRBV6-6 to TRBJ2-7; D is undetermined. This CDR3 contains 13 residues. The V end was cut by 4 bases, the J end by 3 bases, with 10 bases between. Germline V lookup: CDR1 MNHNY, CDR2 SVGAGI (reference sequence). DNA for the CDR3: TGTGCCAGCAGTTTAGACGGTAACTACGAGCAGTACTTC. This codes for CASSLDGNYEQYF.

This clonotype was recorded many times. CDR3 nucleotides: TGTGCCAGCAGCTCGGCCCCTAGCACAGATACGCAGTATTTT. Encoded protein: CASSSAPSTDTQYF. The gene calls are TRBV7-3 and TRBJ2-3; D remains unclear. Germline CDR1 reads SGHTA; CDR2 reads FQGTGA. The CDR3 contains 14 residues. V lost 4 bases, J lost 0 bases, and 8 bases lay in between. The full variable domain, rest sourced from reference TRBV7-3 and TRBJ2-3, is GAGVSQTPSNKVTEKGKYVELRCDPISGHTALYWYRQSLGQGPEFLIYFQGTGAADDSGLPNDRFFAVRPEGSVSTLKIQRTERGDSAVYLCASSSAPSTDTQYFGPGTRLTVL.

Of note for this clonotype: A far larger clone differs by one base, so this is likely a read error. V usage is TRBV20-1 and J usage is TRBJ2-7; maybe TRBD2 (6 bases). CDR3 length: 14 amino acids. V was cut by 6 bases and J by 7 bases, with 22 bases left in between. CDR1 and CDR2 from the germline V gene are DFQATT and SNEGSKA (reference sequence). CDR3 region: CSAPSLAANNEQYF. The CDR3 DNA reads as TGCAGTGCGCCCAGTTTAGCGGCGAACAATGAGCAGTACTTC.

This clonotype appeared many times. The chain uses TRBV5-4 and TRBJ2-7; 10 bases are shared with TRBD1. The length of the CDR3 is 14 residues. Per germline, CDR1 SGHNT and CDR2 YYREEE (reference sequence). Trimming at V came to 4 bases and at J to 6 bases, leaving 7 bases not matched to a gene. This CDR3 is CASSRPGQGLEQYF. The CDR3 DNA follows: TGTGCCAGCAGCCGACCGGGACAGGGGCTCGAGCAGTACTTC.

Ten or more counts support this clonotype. The chain employs TRBV5-4 and TRBJ2-3, with D uncertain. Germline loops: CDR1 SGHNT, CDR2 YYREEE (reference sequence). V was shortened by 1 base and J by 2 bases, with 8 bases between the two germline ends. This CDR3 spans 14 amino acids. CDR3 residues: CASSLIGDTDTQYF. Here the CDR3 DNA reads TGTGCCAGCAGCTTGATTGGGGACACAGATACGCAGTATTTT.

This clonotype is medium-sized (0.01 to 0.1%) within its sample. The chain has TRBV6-6 and TRBJ1-5; D uncertain. Germline V gene sequence: CDR1 MNHNY, CDR2 SVGAGI (reference sequence). The germline V and J ends were trimmed by 0 bases and 3 bases, with 12 bases remaining between them. This CDR3 has 16 amino acids. The CDR3 DNA is TGTGCCAGCAGTTACTCAACAAGGAGGACCAATCAGCCCCAGCATTTT. It translates to CASSYSTRRTNQPQHF.

This clonotype came up many times. This sequence joins TRBV6-5 and TRBJ2-1; tentative D call: TRBD2 (5 bases). Trimming removed 0 bases from V and 0 bases from J, with 6 bases in between. Germline loops: CDR1 MNHEY, CDR2 SVGAGI. The length of the CDR3 is 15 residues. CDR3 sequence: CASSYSGSSYNEQFF. The CDR3 coding sequence is TGTGCCAGCAGTTACTCGGGGAGCTCCTACAATGAGCAGTTCTTC.

This clonotype was recorded many times. V and J are TRBV5-1 and TRBJ1-1; unclear D gene. This CDR3 comprises 13 residues. The V end was cut by 6 bases, the J end by 0 bases, with 9 bases between. Germline lookup yields CDR1 SGHRS and CDR2 YFSETQ. The CDR3 region has the DNA TGCGCCAGCAAAAGGAATATGAACACTGAAGCTTTCTTT. Translation gives CASKRNMNTEAFF.

This clonotype has a count of ten or more. The chain carries TRBV29-1 and TRBJ2-3, with TRBD2 matching 11 bases. The germline gives CDR1 SQVTM, CDR2 ANQGSEA. The trim removed 7 bases at V and 2 bases at J, leaving 2 bases unmatched. The CDR3 covers 13 residues. The CDR3 nucleotides read TGCAGCGCGGGACTAGCGGCCACAGATACGCAGTATTTT. This translates into CSAGLAATDTQYF.

This clonotype has ten or more counts. The rearrangement uses TRBV5-5 and TRBJ2-3, with 12 bases aligning to TRBD1. Germline trimming cut 1 base from V and 2 bases from J; bases unmatched to any gene: 5. The CDR3 contains 17 residues. CDR1 is SGHKS and CDR2 is YYEKEE in the germline V gene (reference sequence). The CDR3 DNA reads as TGTGCCAGCAGCTTGAGGGGACAGGGGGCGGACACAGATACGCAGTATTTT. This sequence encodes CASSLRGQGADTDTQYF.